Below, 26 T cell receptor beta chains from the same sample are listed, as sequenced in a study of cytomegalovirus exposure and HLA in healthy donors. PCR involved 60 Vbeta and 13 Jbeta primers. Measured with immunoSEQ multiplex PCR; TCRdb has only the in-frame clones, and not every one. The specimen's table records around 100,000 clones. Sequenced material: PBMCs. These TCRs come from a man in his forties in good health and CMV-seropositive.

This sequence joins TRBV15 and TRBJ2-1; D not resolved. The CDR3 sequence is 13 residues long. V was shortened by 4 bases and J by 4 bases, with 8 bases between the two germline ends. Germline V gives CDR1 LNHNV, CDR2 YYDKDF (reference sequence). The chain's CDR3 is CATSTTTYNEQFF. The CDR3 DNA reads TGTGCCACCAGCACTACGACTTACAATGAGCAGTTCTTC.

The rearrangement links TRBV27 to TRBJ2-7; TRBD1 agrees at 8 bases. CDR1 is MNHEY and CDR2 is SMNVEV in the germline V gene (reference sequence). This CDR3 has 18 amino acids. V gave up 3 bases and J gave up 2 bases; unmatched junction bases: 15. CDR3 sequence reads: CASSFWGQDGRLTYEQYF. CDR3 nucleotides: TGTGCCAGCAGTTTTTGGGGACAGGATGGACGACTTACCTACGAGCAGTACTTC.

The V and J genes are TRBV4-1 and TRBJ2-7; 7 bases fit TRBD2. The germline gives CDR1 MGHRA, CDR2 YSYEKL. This CDR3 has 16 amino acids. J lost 0 bases, V lost 3 bases, and 8 bases had no gene match. CDR3 amino acids: CASSQTRTRPSYEQYF. The CDR3 coding sequence is TGCGCCAGCAGCCAGACGAGGACTAGGCCCTCCTACGAGCAGTACTTC.

The rearrangement links TRBV5-1 to TRBJ1-1, with D perhaps TRBD1 (6 bases). Trimming cost V 5 bases and J 1 base, with 12 bases left between them. The CDR3 runs 14 residues. Germline assignment: CDR1 SGHRS and CDR2 YFSETQ. The CDR3 protein is CASRETGRNTEAFF. The CDR3 bases are TGCGCCAGCAGGGAAACAGGGCGGAACACTGAAGCTTTCTTT.

The chain couples TRBV1 to TRBJ2-2; TRBD1 was called by the table and not checked on the DNA. TRBV1 is tagged as a pseudogene. This CDR3 has 14 residues. The CDR3 sequence is CTSRTGKLGGELFF. The CDR3 nucleotides read TGCACCAGCCGCACAGGGAAATTGGGCGGGGAGCTGTTTTTT.

The CDR3 sequence: CASSAGTGTYNEQFF. The CDR3 DNA follows: TGCGCCAGCAGCGCCGGGACAGGGACGTACAATGAGCAGTTCTTC. This chain joins TRBV5-1 and TRBJ2-1; 9 nucleotides line up with TRBD1. Germline CDR1 SGHRS, CDR2 YFSETQ. The CDR3 consists of 15 residues. V was clipped by 4 bases and J by 4 bases; unmatched bases: 6. Full variable domain (outside the CDR3, taken from reference TRBV5-1 and TRBJ2-1): KAGVTQTPRYLIKTRGQQVTLSCSPISGHRSVSWYQQTPGQGLQFLFEYFSETQRNKGNFPGRFSGRQFSNSRSEMNVSTLELGDSALYLCASSAGTGTYNEQFFGPGTRLTVL.

This sequence joins TRBV28 and TRBJ2-1, with D perhaps TRBD1 (6 bases). V lost 6 bases, J lost 0 bases, and 15 bases lay in between. The CDR3 length is 16 residues. Germline values: CDR1 MDHEN, CDR2 SYDVKM. The CDR3 protein is CASSLRGTSSYNEQFF. The CDR3 nucleotides read TGTGCCAGCAGCCTAAGGGGGACGAGCTCCTACAATGAGCAGTTCTTC.

The chain joins TRBV11-2 to TRBJ2-7, with 11 bases fitting TRBD2. With 0 bases clipped from V and 7 bases from J, the junction kept 8 bases outside the gene matches. CDR1 is SGHAT, CDR2 FQNNGV, per germline. The CDR3 is 16 amino acids. CDR3 residues: CASSLELAGALGEQYF. CDR3 bases: TGTGCCAGCAGCTTAGAACTAGCGGGAGCTTTAGGGGAGCAGTACTTC. The variable domain in full, with the rest retrieved from reference TRBV11-2 and TRBJ2-7, is EAGVAQSPRYKIIEKRQSVAFWCNPISGHATLYWYQQILGQGPKLLIQFQNNGVVDDSQLPKDRFSAERLKGVDSTLKIQPAKLEDSAVYLCASSLELAGALGEQYFGPGTRLTVT.

J is TRBJ2-2 and V is TRBV5-4; 9 bases match TRBD2. Germline V gene sequence: CDR1 SGHNT, CDR2 YYREEE (reference sequence). The CDR3 consists of 15 residues. The junction had 7 bases not matched to a gene; V was cut back by 4 bases and J by 6 bases. DNA of the CDR3: TGTGCCAGCAGCGGCGCGGGAGGGGGATCCGGGGAGCTGTTTTTT. Translating it yields CASSGAGGGSGELFF. The variable domain in full, with the rest retrieved from reference TRBV5-4 and TRBJ2-2, is ETGVTQSPTHLIKTRGQQVTLRCSSQSGHNTVSWYQQALGQGPQFIFQYYREEENGRGNFPPRFSGLQFPNYSSELNVNALELDDSALYLCASSGAGGGSGELFFGEGSRLTVL.

The rearrangement links TRBV6-5 to TRBJ1-2; D uncertain. The CDR3 length is 14 residues. The germline V and J ends were trimmed by 2 bases and 7 bases, with 14 bases remaining between them. Germline V gene sequence: CDR1 MNHEY, CDR2 SVGAGI. CDR3 coding DNA: TGTGCCAGCAGTTACATTACGGGTTCGGGTGGCTACACCTTC. It translates to CASSYITGSGGYTF.

The chain combines TRBV27 with TRBJ2-7, with 8 bases that match TRBD2. V was clipped by 5 bases and J by 3 bases; unmatched bases: 21. The CDR3 has 19 residues. Germline values: CDR1 MNHEY, CDR2 SMNVEV (reference sequence). CDR3 DNA: TGTGCCAGCAGTCCCCGGGGTTTAGCGGGATCCCCTGGGTACTACGAGCAGTACTTC. This translates into CASSPRGLAGSPGYYEQYF.

The V gene is TRBV5-1, the J gene TRBJ2-7; D is uncertain. The CDR3 length is 12 residues. Germline V gene sequence: CDR1 SGHRS, CDR2 YFSETQ. Trimming removed 3 bases from V and 3 bases from J, with 7 bases in between. The CDR3, as DNA: TGCGCCAGCAGCTCGTCCGGCTACGAGCAGTACTTC. This codes for CASSSSGYEQYF.

The chain joins TRBV19 to TRBJ1-1; 8 bases align to TRBD1. The length of the CDR3 is 13 residues. Unmatched junction bases numbered 6, after V lost 9 bases and J lost 3 bases. Germline values: CDR1 LNHDA, CDR2 SQIVND (reference sequence). The CDR3 sequence: CASNTGGDTEAFF. The CDR3 coding sequence is TGTGCCAGCAATACAGGGGGGGACACTGAAGCTTTCTTT.

V and J are TRBV7-9 and TRBJ2-3; 13 bases map to TRBD2. Germline lookup yields CDR1 SEHNR and CDR2 FQNEAQ (reference sequence). There are 17 residues in the CDR3. With V trimmed by 5 bases and J by 3 bases, 8 bases remained unmatched. The CDR3 here is CASSPNKGLAGTDTQYF. The CDR3 bases are TGTGCCAGCAGCCCCAATAAGGGACTAGCGGGAACAGATACGCAGTATTTT.

The rearrangement joins TRBV28 to TRBJ1-1; D is perhaps TRBD1 (6 bases). Trimming stripped 9 bases from V and 5 bases from J, with 25 bases between. Germline V CDR1 and CDR2: MDHEN, SYDVKM. The CDR3 loop spans 16 amino acids. The CDR3 region is CASLRTGTSAGTEAFF. CDR3 nucleotides: TGTGCCAGTCTACGTACCGGGACATCAGCCGGAACTGAAGCTTTCTTT.

The chain carries TRBV27 and TRBJ2-5; tentatively, D is TRBD2 (5 bases). CDR1 and CDR2 (germline): MNHEY, SMNVEV (reference sequence). The V and J ends lost 2 bases and 5 bases respectively, with 12 bases between them. This CDR3 contains 14 residues. The CDR3: CASSLIGLDETQYF. The CDR3 region has the DNA TGTGCCAGCAGTTTAATCGGACTTGATGAGACCCAGTACTTC.

The chain uses TRBV15 and TRBJ1-4, with 9 positions matching TRBD1. The V gene's germline CDR1 is LNHNV and CDR2 YYDKDF (reference sequence). V dropped 10 bases and J dropped 8; count of bases not matched to a gene: 8. CDR3 length: 13 amino acids. CDR3 residues: CAIKQGAREKLFF. Here the CDR3 DNA reads TGTGCCATAAAACAGGGGGCGCGAGAAAAACTGTTTTTT. Full variable domain (rest looked up from reference TRBV15 and TRBJ1-4): DAMVIQNPRYQVTQFGKPVTLSCSQTLNHNVMYWYQQKSSQAPKLLFHYYDKDFNNEADTPDNFQSRRPNTSFCFLDIRSPGLGDTAMYLCAIKQGAREKLFFGSGTQLSVL.

V is TRBV19 and J is TRBJ2-1; 8 bases agree with TRBD1. The CDR3 runs to 14 residues. V shed 5 bases and J 5 bases; nucleotides not matched to a gene: 5. Germline V gene data show CDR1 as LNHDA and CDR2 as SQIVND (reference sequence). This CDR3 is CASSQQGVDNEQFF. The CDR3 nucleotides read TGTGCCAGTAGTCAACAGGGGGTGGACAATGAGCAGTTCTTC.

The chain has TRBV11-3 and TRBJ2-7, with D maybe TRBD1 (5 bases). V lost 2 bases to trimming and J lost 1 base, with 9 bases between them. The CDR3 totals 14 residues. The germline gives CDR1 SGHNT, CDR2 YENEEA. The CDR3 region is CASSLFTGSYEQYF. The CDR3, as DNA: TGTGCCAGCAGCTTATTCACAGGATCCTACGAGCAGTACTTC.

The chain couples TRBV1 to TRBJ2-5; the table's D call, TRBD2, was not checked against the DNA. The last part of the DNA fits TRBJ2-7 better; the J call may be wrong. TRBV1 is termed a pseudogene. The CDR3 spans 14 residues. DNA for the CDR3: TGCACCAGCAGCCAAGACGGACTAGCTTGCGAGCAGTACTTC. This encodes CTSSQDGLACEQYF.

The CDR3 DNA is TGTGCCATCGGAGGACGGGACTACGGAGAGCAGTACTTC. Protein: CAIGGRDYGEQYF. J is TRBJ2-7 and V is TRBV10-3, with 7 positions matching TRBD2. Germline lookup yields CDR1 ENHRY and CDR2 SYGVKD. V lost 8 bases, J lost 7 bases, and 11 bases stayed unmatched. The CDR3 spans 13 residues.

J is TRBJ1-2 and V is TRBV5-1; D possibly corresponds to TRBD1 (6 bases). Trimming shortened V by 4 bases and J by 3 bases, and 16 bases separated the two germline ends. Looked up from germline, CDR1 is SGHRS and CDR2 is YFSETQ. There are 15 residues in the CDR3. CDR3 nucleotides: TGCGCCAGCAGCCCAGGGGTCCAGAAATACTATGGCTACACCTTC. Its translation is CASSPGVQKYYGYTF.

The chain employs TRBV9 and TRBJ2-1; the D is unclear. Looked up from germline, CDR1 is SGDLS and CDR2 is YYNGEE. Trimming stripped 4 bases from V and 5 bases from J, with 19 bases between. The CDR3 sequence is 16 residues long. This CDR3 is CASSPASTLGHNEQFF. The CDR3 DNA is TGTGCCAGCAGCCCGGCGTCGACGCTGGGCCACAATGAGCAGTTCTTC.

The J gene is TRBJ2-2, the V gene TRBV7-8, with TRBD2 identical over 9 bases. V shed 5 bases and J 5 bases; nucleotides not matched to a gene: 12. Germline CDR1 SGHVS, CDR2 FQNEAQ. The CDR3 contains 17 residues. CDR3 sequence: CASSQLSLTSGTGELFF. Here the CDR3 DNA reads TGTGCCAGCAGCCAACTTTCGTTAACTAGCGGGACCGGGGAGCTGTTTTTT.

The J gene is TRBJ1-5, the V gene TRBV7-8; the D gene is possibly TRBD1 (6 bases). Germline V gives CDR1 SGHVS, CDR2 FQNEAQ. The CDR3 sequence is 15 residues long. Between the trimmed V and J ends, which lost 5 bases and 4 bases, there was a span of 15 bases. The CDR3 loop is CASSLEGTSNQPQHF. CDR3 nucleotide sequence: TGTGCCAGCAGCCTCGAAGGGACATCTAATCAGCCCCAGCATTTT.

The chain employs TRBV4-1 and TRBJ2-4, with D unresolved. The V end was cut by 0 bases, the J end by 2 bases, with 14 bases between. Germline CDR1 MGHRA, CDR2 YSYEKL. The CDR3 runs 17 residues. The CDR3 protein is CASSQDEIDSSKNIQYF. The CDR3 coding sequence is TGCGCCAGCAGCCAAGATGAAATCGATAGTTCCAAAAACATTCAGTACTTC.